This T cell receptor beta chain originates from a study of vaccination effects on CD4 cells after COVID-19. Study background: PBMC were cultured at fewer than 2.5 million per well with about 9 IU/ml IL-2 and 10 ug/ml peptides.

In this sample, this clone turned up a few times. What it recognizes is unknown. The authors isolated CD4+ T cells after ten to eleven days of culture. Subjects were given two BNT162b2 or mRNA-1273 vaccine doses. IL-2 medium took the place of half the medium on both days 3 and 7. The germline V gene has CDR1 MNHEY and CDR2 SVGAGI. The ends were cut back, 6 bases at V and 12 bases at J, with 21 bases in the middle. The CDR3 is made up of 14 amino acids. Assay: immunoSEQ multiplex PCR; the TCRdb copy retains only in-frame clones and omits some. Here the sample spans around 69,000 clones, 65% to 80% being singletons. Study observations and caveats: Clonal contraction was marked in infection- and vaccine-induced clones late after vaccination.

The chain links TRBV6-5 to TRBJ2-1; TRBD1 is a possible D gene (6 bases). The specimen comprised CD4+ T cells from PBMCs cultured without peptide, sampled after COVID-19 vaccination. The receptor was derived from a human donor who received a COVID-19 vaccine. This CDR3 is CASRNPRGSGMQFF. As DNA, the CDR3 is TGTGCCAGCAGAAACCCCAGGGGCAGCGGCATGCAGTTCTTC.